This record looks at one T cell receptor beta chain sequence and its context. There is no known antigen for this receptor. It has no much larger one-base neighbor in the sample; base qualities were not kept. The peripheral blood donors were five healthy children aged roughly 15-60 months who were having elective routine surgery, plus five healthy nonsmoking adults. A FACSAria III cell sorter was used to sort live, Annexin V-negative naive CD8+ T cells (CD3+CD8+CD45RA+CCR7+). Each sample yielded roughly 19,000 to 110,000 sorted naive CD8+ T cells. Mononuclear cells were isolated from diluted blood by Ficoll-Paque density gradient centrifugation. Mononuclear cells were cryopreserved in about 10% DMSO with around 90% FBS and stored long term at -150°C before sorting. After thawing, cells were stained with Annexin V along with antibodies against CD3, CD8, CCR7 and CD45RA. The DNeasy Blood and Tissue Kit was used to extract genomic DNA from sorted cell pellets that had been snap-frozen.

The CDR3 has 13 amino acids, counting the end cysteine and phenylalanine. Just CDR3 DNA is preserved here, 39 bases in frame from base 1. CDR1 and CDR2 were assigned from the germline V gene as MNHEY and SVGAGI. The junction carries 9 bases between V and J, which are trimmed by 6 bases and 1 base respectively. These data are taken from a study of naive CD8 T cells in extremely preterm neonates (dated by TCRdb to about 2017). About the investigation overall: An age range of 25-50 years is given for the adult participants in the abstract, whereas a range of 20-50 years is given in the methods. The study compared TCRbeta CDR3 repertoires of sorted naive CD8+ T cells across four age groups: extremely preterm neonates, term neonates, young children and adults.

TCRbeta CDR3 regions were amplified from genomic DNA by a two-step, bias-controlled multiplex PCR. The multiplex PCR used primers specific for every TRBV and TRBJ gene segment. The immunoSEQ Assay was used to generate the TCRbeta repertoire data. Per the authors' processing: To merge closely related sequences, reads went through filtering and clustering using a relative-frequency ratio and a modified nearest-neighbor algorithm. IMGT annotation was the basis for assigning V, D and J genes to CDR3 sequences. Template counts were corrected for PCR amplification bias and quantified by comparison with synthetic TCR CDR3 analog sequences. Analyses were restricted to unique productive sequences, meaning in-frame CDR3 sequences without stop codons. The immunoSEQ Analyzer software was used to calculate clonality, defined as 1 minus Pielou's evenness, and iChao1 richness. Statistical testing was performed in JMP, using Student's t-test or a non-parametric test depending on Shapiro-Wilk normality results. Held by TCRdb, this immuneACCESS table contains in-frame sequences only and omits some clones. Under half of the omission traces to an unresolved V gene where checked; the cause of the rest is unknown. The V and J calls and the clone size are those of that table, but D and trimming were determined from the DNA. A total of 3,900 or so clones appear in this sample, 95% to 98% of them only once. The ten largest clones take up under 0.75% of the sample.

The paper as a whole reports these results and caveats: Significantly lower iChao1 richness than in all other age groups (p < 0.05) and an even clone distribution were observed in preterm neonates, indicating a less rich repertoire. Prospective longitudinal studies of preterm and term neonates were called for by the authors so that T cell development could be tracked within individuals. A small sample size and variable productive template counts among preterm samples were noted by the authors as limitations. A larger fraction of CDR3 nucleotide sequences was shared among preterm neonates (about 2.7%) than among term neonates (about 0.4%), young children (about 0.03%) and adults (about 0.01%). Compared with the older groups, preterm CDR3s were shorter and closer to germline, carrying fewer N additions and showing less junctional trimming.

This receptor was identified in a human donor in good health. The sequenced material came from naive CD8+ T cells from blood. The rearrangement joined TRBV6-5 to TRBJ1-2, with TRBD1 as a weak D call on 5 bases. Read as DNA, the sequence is TGTGCCAGCAGCCCGACAGTTAACTATGGCTACACCTTC. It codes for CASSPTVNYGYTF.